This note documents a single T cell receptor (beta chain) sequence. Its antigen is not known. This sample was taken from a study of shared clonotypes between healthy human individuals. Broader study findings: The study drew on few donors, limiting represented genetic and exposure-history diversity.

All donors qualified as healthy HIV-negative adults and had experienced no recent acute infections or vaccinations. Samples left unsorted employed approximately 94 million PBMCs for genomic DNA. Assay execution took place at the deep level. Sequenced by immunoSEQ multiplex PCR; TCRdb stores in-frame clones only, minus some. Here the sample spans about 470,000 clones, about 85% being singletons. The CDR3 spans 14 residues. V gave up 3 bases and J gave up 2 bases, with 11 bases separating them. CDR1 is LNHNV and CDR2 is YYDKDF in the germline V gene (reference sequence). This sequence was found in a woman aged 35 to 49 in good health. Some clones in this sample may be carry-over from other donors' samples. The gene calls are TRBV15 and TRBJ2-7; D unresolved. Sequenced material: PBMCs. The DNA for the CDR3 is TGTGCCACCAGCAGGAACCTAGGTACCTACGAGCAGTACTTC. Its protein is CATSRNLGTYEQYF.